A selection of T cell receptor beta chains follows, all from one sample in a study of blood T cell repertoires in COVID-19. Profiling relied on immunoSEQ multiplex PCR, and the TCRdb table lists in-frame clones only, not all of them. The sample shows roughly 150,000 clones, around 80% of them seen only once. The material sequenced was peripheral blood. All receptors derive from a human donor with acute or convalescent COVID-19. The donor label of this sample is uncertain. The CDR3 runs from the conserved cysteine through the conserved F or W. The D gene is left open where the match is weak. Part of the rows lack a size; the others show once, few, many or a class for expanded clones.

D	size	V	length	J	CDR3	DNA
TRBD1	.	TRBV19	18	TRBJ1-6	CASSERTGLSSYNSPLHF	TGTGCCAGTAGCGAAAGGACAGGTCTCAGCTCCTATAATTCACCCCTCCACTTT
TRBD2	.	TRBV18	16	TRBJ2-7	CASSRTSGGAGNEQYF	TGTGCCAGCTCGAGGACTAGCGGGGGGGCTGGGAACGAGCAGTACTTC
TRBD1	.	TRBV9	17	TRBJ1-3	CASSVGRGRSGGNTIYF	TGTGCCAGCAGCGTAGGAAGGGGGCGCTCGGGTGGAAACACCATATATTTT
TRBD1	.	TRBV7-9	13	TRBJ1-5	CASSYDRGQPQHF	TGTGCCAGCAGCTACGACAGGGGCCAGCCCCAGCATTTT
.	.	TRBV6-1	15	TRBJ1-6	CASSEAWQYNSPLHF	TGTGCCAGCAGTGAAGCTTGGCAGTATAATTCACCCCTCCACTTT
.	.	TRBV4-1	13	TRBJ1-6	CASSQRRGSPLHF	TGCGCCAGCAGCCAGAGGCGCGGCTCACCCCTCCACTTT
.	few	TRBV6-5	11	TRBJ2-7	CASSSGDEQYF	TGTGCCAGCAGTTCCGGTGACGAGCAGTACTTC
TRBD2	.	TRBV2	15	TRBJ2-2	CASSATSGFTGELFF	TGTGCCAGCAGTGCGACTAGCGGCTTCACCGGGGAGCTGTTTTTT
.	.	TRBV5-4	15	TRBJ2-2	CASRPEILDTGELFF	TGTGCCAGCAGACCGGAGATCCTGGACACCGGGGAGCTGTTTTTT
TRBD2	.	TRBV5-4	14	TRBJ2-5	CASSSRTSRETQYF	TGTGCCAGCAGCTCAAGGACTAGTAGGGAGACCCAGTACTTC
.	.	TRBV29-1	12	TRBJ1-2	CSVARTDYGYTF	TGCAGCGTTGCTCGGACTGATTATGGCTACACCTTC
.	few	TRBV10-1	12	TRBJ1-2	CASRTDSSGYTF	TGCGCCAGCAGGACGGACTCGAGTGGCTACACCTTC
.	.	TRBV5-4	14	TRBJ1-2	CASSTLGGDYGYTF	TGTGCCAGCAGCACTTTGGGGGGGGACTATGGCTACACCTTC
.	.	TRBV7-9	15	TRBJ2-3	CASSSGPGVVDTQYF	TGTGCCAGCAGCTCGGGCCCCGGGGTTGTGGATACGCAGTATTTT
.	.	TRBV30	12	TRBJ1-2	CAWSLLSYGYTF	TGTGCCTGGAGCTTACTGTCCTATGGCTACACCTTC
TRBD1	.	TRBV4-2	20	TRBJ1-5	CASSQELMGQGMIEDQPQHF	TGTGCCAGCAGCCAAGAATTAATGGGACAGGGTATGATTGAGGATCAGCCCCAGCATTTT
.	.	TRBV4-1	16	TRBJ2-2	CASSQEGGQYTGELFF	TGCGCCAGCAGCCAAGAGGGGGGACAGTACACCGGGGAGCTGTTTTTT
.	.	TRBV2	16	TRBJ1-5	CASSESHYQSFRPQHF	TGTGCCAGCAGTGAAAGCCACTACCAATCATTTCGGCCCCAGCATTTT
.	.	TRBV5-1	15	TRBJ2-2	CASSPEGTHTGELFF	TGCGCCAGCAGCCCGGAGGGGACTCACACCGGGGAGCTGTTTTTT
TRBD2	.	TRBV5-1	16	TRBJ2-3	CASSPGTSGGTDTQYF	TGCGCCAGCAGCCCGGGGACTAGCGGGGGTACAGATACGCAGTATTTT
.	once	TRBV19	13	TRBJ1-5	CASSGRGSEPQHF	TGTGCCAGTAGTGGCAGGGGTTCAGAGCCCCAGCATTTT
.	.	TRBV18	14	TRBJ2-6	CASSYSSGANVLTF	TGTGCCAGCTCATACAGCTCTGGGGCCAACGTCCTGACTTTC
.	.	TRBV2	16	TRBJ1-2	CASSSLNRVNDYGYTF	TGTGCCAGCAGTTCCCTTAACAGGGTTAATGACTATGGCTACACCTTC
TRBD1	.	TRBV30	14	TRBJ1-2	CAWRTGGRGYGYTF	TGTGCCTGGAGGACAGGGGGCCGGGGCTATGGCTACACCTTC
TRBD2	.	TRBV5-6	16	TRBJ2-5	CASSSPGGGPQETQYF	TGTGCCAGCAGCTCACCGGGGGGAGGCCCCCAAGAGACCCAGTACTTC
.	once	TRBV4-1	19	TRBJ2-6	CASSQDRGQMSIGANVLTF	TGCGCCAGCAGCCAAGATCGAGGGCAGATGAGCATTGGGGCCAACGTCCTGACTTTC
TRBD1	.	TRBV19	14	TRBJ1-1	CASSIRDSNTEAFF	TGTGCCAGTAGTATCAGGGACAGTAACACTGAAGCTTTCTTT
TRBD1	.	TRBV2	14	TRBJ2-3	CASSGQGATDTQYF	TGTGCCAGCAGTGGACAGGGCGCAACAGATACGCAGTATTTT
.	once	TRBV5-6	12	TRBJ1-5	CASSLSNQPQHF	TGTGCCAGCAGCCTAAGCAATCAGCCCCAGCATTTT
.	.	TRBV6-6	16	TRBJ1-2	CASSWLTGRGNYGYTF	TGTGCCAGCAGTTGGTTGACAGGTCGAGGGAACTATGGCTACACCTTC
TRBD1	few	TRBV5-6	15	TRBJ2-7	CASSLGWTGSYEQYF	TGTGCCAGCAGCTTGGGATGGACAGGGTCCTACGAGCAGTACTTC